The rows below give T cell receptor beta chains drawn from one sample of a study of cytomegalovirus exposure and HLA in healthy donors. TCRdb's copy holds only in-frame clones and misses some; the assay was immunoSEQ multiplex PCR. The table has about 360,000 clones, 80% to 90% seen once. The sequenced sample consisted of PBMCs. Receptors originate from a woman aged 18-29 years in good health and CMV-seronegative. CDR3s include the opening cysteine and the closing phenylalanine or tryptophan. D genes are given only for firm matches. Expanded clones get a size class; other rows say once, few or many, or leave the size out.

CDR3	DNA	size	V	J	D
CASSSRQESYEQYF	TGTGCCAGCAGCAGCCGACAGGAGTCCTACGAGCAGTACTTC	NA	TRBV9	TRBJ2-7	NA
CASGNERTGASGYTF	TGTGCCAGCGGCAATGAAAGGACAGGGGCGTCAGGCTACACCTTC	NA	TRBV7-9	TRBJ1-2	TRBD1
CASSFPGETQYF	TGTGCCAGCAGTTTCCCGGGAGAGACCCAGTACTTC	NA	TRBV27	TRBJ2-5	NA
CASSRTGLRGANVLTF	TGTGCCAGCAGCCGTACAGGGCTGAGAGGGGCCAACGTCCTGACTTTC	once	TRBV7-6	TRBJ2-6	NA
CASSYGQGGYGYTF	TGTGCCAGCAGTTACGGACAGGGTGGTTATGGCTACACCTTC	NA	TRBV6-5	TRBJ1-2	TRBD1
CASSYRGYEQYF	TGTGCCAGCAGTTACAGAGGCTACGAGCAGTACTTC	NA	TRBV6-5	TRBJ2-7	NA
CASSGGTLQRNYGYTF	TGTGCCAGCTCCGGGGGGACTCTCCAAAGGAACTATGGCTACACCTTC	NA	TRBV9	TRBJ1-2	NA
CASSPGLEQYF	TGTGCCAGCAGCCCAGGACTAGAACAGTACTTC	NA	TRBV7-9	TRBJ2-7	TRBD2
CASRAGTNDNEQFF	TGTGCCAGCAGAGCCGGGACAAATGACAATGAGCAGTTCTTC	NA	TRBV2	TRBJ2-1	NA
CAWGGQGSTDTQYF	TGTGCCTGGGGAGGACAGGGTAGCACAGATACGCAGTATTTT	NA	TRBV30	TRBJ2-3	TRBD1
CASSVQAGGYGYTF	TGTGCCAGCAGTGTTCAGGCAGGGGGATATGGCTACACCTTC	NA	TRBV2	TRBJ1-2	TRBD1
CAWSTGQGSDEQFF	TGTGCCTGGTCCACGGGACAGGGGAGCGATGAGCAGTTCTTC	NA	TRBV30	TRBJ2-1	TRBD1
CASTFSEDTQYF	TGTGCCAGCACCTTCTCGGAGGATACGCAGTATTTT	NA	TRBV5-6	TRBJ2-3	NA
CASSMWEAGELFF	TGTGCCAGTAGTATGTGGGAGGCCGGGGAGCTGTTTTTT	NA	TRBV19	TRBJ2-2	NA
CASSPRGRSSGPSLEQYF	TGTGCCAGCAGCCCGAGAGGGAGGAGTAGCGGCCCATCCCTCGAGCAGTACTTC	NA	TRBV9	TRBJ2-7	NA
CASSQGLGYEQYF	TGCGCCAGCAGCCAAGGTCTCGGGTACGAGCAGTACTTC	NA	TRBV4-1	TRBJ2-7	NA
CASSLRLAGGKVETQYF	TGCGCCAGCAGCTTGCGTCTAGCGGGGGGGAAGGTTGAGACCCAGTACTTC	NA	TRBV5-1	TRBJ2-5	TRBD2
CASSVRDRRDYGYTF	TGTGCCAGCAGTGTCCGGGACAGGAGAGACTATGGCTACACCTTC	NA	TRBV6-5	TRBJ1-2	TRBD1
CAIRGGRGGETQYF	TGTGCCATCAGGGGCGGGAGAGGGGGTGAGACCCAGTACTTC	NA	TRBV10-3	TRBJ2-5	NA
CASSLGQFYGYTF	TGTGCCAGCAGCTTAGGTCAGTTCTATGGCTACACCTTC	NA	TRBV7-9	TRBJ1-2	NA
CASSIGSTGKITDTQYF	TGTGCCAGTAGTATAGGATCCACAGGGAAAATAACAGATACGCAGTATTTT	once	TRBV19	TRBJ2-3	NA
CASSSGQPDMNTEAFF	TGTGCCAGCAGCTCCGGACAGCCCGACATGAACACTGAAGCTTTCTTT	NA	TRBV5-4	TRBJ1-1	NA
CASSATGTENTEAFF	TGCGCCAGCAGCGCGACCGGGACAGAGAACACTGAAGCTTTCTTT	NA	TRBV5-1	TRBJ1-1	TRBD1
CASSRGQGGTNQPQHF	TGCGCCAGCAGCCGCGGACAGGGAGGGACAAATCAGCCCCAGCATTTT	NA	TRBV4-1	TRBJ1-5	TRBD1
CASILERRDQPQHF	TGTGCCAGCATCCTTGAGAGGCGGGATCAGCCCCAGCATTTT	NA	TRBV6-1	TRBJ1-5	NA
CASSLTGSRSPLHF	TGTGCCAGCAGCTTGACAGGGAGTCGTTCACCCCTCCACTTT	few	TRBV7-9	TRBJ1-6	TRBD1
CASSIRASYNEQFF	TGTGCCAGTAGTATCAGGGCCTCCTACAATGAGCAGTTCTTC	few	TRBV19	TRBJ2-1	NA
CASSTRRELYEQYF	TGTGCCAGTAGTACCAGACGGGAACTCTACGAGCAGTACTTC	few	TRBV19	TRBJ2-7	NA
CASSFNRGYEQYF	TGTGCCAGCAGCTTTAATCGCGGCTACGAGCAGTACTTC	many	TRBV7-2	TRBJ2-7	NA
CASSPRLAAAYEQYF	TGTGCCAGCAGTCCCAGACTAGCAGCTGCCTACGAGCAGTACTTC	NA	TRBV27	TRBJ2-7	TRBD2
CASSLGSAGGQDTQYF	TGTGCCAGCAGCTTGGGATCGGCAGGGGGCCAGGATACGCAGTATTTT	NA	TRBV5-6	TRBJ2-3	TRBD1
CASRLPGTGVGNEQFF	TGCGCCAGCAGACTTCCCGGGACAGGGGTAGGGAATGAGCAGTTCTTC	NA	TRBV4-1	TRBJ2-1	TRBD1